This record looks at one TCR beta chain sequence and its context. Its antigen remains unidentified. The record has no base qualities; no much larger clone is one base away. The data originate from a study of blood T cell repertoires in COVID-19 (dated by TCRdb to 2020 to 2022). Broadly, across the study: Samples covering the acute and convalescent phases of COVID-19 were provided by collaborators in the United States, Italy and Spain. The prospective study material was composed of cDNA or gDNA derived from T cells, B-cell-depleted T cells, or PBMCs. Subjects who had been exposed to COVID-19, were actively infected with it, or had recovered from it provided the deeply sampled blood TCRbeta repertoires that made up the dataset. The repertoires were made available in a free public database intended to serve as a resource for research on the immune response to SARS-CoV-2. Samples came from the ongoing ImmuneRACE study (first 160 participants) plus 1,254 subjects from 6 global collaborators. Sample metadata almost always included a de-identified subject ID, COVID-19 status, age in years and sex. Where HLA class I and class II types were available, the types were taken from metadata supplied by the sample provider, not from assay-based typing. The paper's findings and limits, for the study overall: How much clinical and demographic metadata was included differed by source and by participant, and the metadata was provided uncurated.

TCRbeta CDR3 regions were amplified from genomic DNA using the immunoSEQ Assay, a bias-controlled multiplex PCR. On the authors' methods: Nucleated cell counts per sample were estimated from amplification of reference gene primers within the assay. To quantify the absolute abundance of each unique TCRbeta CDR3 rearrangement, sequence reads were collapsed and filtered. For each sample, productive Simpson clonality was calculated by taking the square root of Simpson's diversity index across productive rearrangements. As stored in TCRdb, this immuneACCESS dataset retains in-frame rearrangements with V and J assigned. A fraction of the clones does not appear; measured against another copy, unresolved V genes explain less than half of the discrepancy, and the remainder lacks a known reason. The DNA was the basis for D and trimming; V, J and clone size are from that table. The table for this sample lists 35,000 to 50,000 clones; roughly 88% of them were counted only once. The ten largest account for 12% of the sample.

Collaborating institutions collected whole blood in K2EDTA tubes following their own protocols. For TCRbeta analysis, collaborators shipped samples as frozen whole blood, isolated PBMCs, or DNA extracted from either of those sample types. This clonotype was sampled from a human donor in a cohort sampled during active COVID-19. Sequencing input: peripheral blood.

DNA sequence: TGTGCCAGCAGCCAAGACGGGGGGAATGAGCAGTTCTTC. Its protein is CASSQDGGNEQFF. The rearranged segments are TRBV3-1 (or the pseudogene TRBV3-2) and TRBJ2-1; 7 bases in the middle match TRBD2. V trim: 0 bases; J trim: 7 bases; unmatched bases: 0. The CDR3 runs 13 residues from the cysteine to the phenylalanine. CDR3 DNA only is kept here, 39 bases in frame from base 1. CDR1 and CDR2 (LGHDT, YNNKEL) derive from the germline V gene (reference sequence).